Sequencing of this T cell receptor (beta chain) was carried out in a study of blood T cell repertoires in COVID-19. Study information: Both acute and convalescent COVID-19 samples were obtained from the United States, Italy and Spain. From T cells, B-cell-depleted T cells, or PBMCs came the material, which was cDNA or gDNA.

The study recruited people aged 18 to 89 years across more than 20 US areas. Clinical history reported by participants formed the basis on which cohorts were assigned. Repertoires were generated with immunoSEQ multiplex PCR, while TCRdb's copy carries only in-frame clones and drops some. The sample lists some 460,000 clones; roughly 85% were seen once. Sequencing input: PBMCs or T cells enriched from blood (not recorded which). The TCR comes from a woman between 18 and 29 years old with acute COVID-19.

The CDR3 DNA follows: TGCGCCAGCAGCTCCCTTGGAGTCCAGTCCGAGCAGTACTTC. Amino acid sequence: CASSSLGVQSEQYF. This chain uses TRBV5-1 with TRBJ2-7; D is unresolved. The V gene's germline CDR1 is SGHRS and CDR2 YFSETQ. The CDR3 extends over 14 amino acids. V lost 3 bases to trimming and J lost 6 bases, with 16 bases between them.